The 11 T cell receptor beta chains given below trace back to one sample, sequenced in a study of T cells in Graves' hyperthyroidism and ophthalmopathy. Using RNA transcripts as the source, TCR beta CDR3 regions were amplified. First-round RT-PCR targeting the TCR CDR3 was performed with the HTBI primer set. TCRdb re-analysed the multiplex PCR reads in MiXCR, keeping a single row per CDR3 protein. The sample consists of about 640,000 distinct CDR3 sequences, roughly 20% of them appearing once. Sequenced material: blood. The source of these receptors is a man aged 30 to 45 with Graves' ophthalmopathy.

This clonotype was counted many times. CDR3 DNA: TGCGCCAGCAGCCCCGGAGGACAGACTGTCTACGAGCAGTACTTC. Its protein is CASSPGGQTVYEQYF. The genes are TRBV5-1 and TRBJ2-7, with D possibly TRBD1 on 6 matching bases. Germline CDR1 SGHRS, CDR2 YFSETQ. The CDR3 is 15 residues long. Trimming cost V 4 bases and J 3 bases, with 17 bases left between them. The whole variable domain, filled in from reference TRBV5-1 and TRBJ2-7, reads KAGVTQTPRYLIKTRGQQVTLSCSPISGHRSVSWYQQTPGQGLQFLFEYFSETQRNKGNFPGRFSGRQFSNSRSEMNVSTLELGDSALYLCASSPGGQTVYEQYFGPGTRLTVT.

The gene calls are TRBV6-2 or TRBV6-3 and TRBJ2-1; TRBD2 agrees at 14 bases. The CDR3 contains 17 residues. The V gene end was trimmed by 0 bases and the J gene end by 7 bases; junction bases not matched to a gene: 5. CDR1 and CDR2 from the germline V gene are MNHEY and SVGEGT. CDR3 region: CASSYSGTSGRRNEQFF. The DNA for the CDR3 is TGTGCCAGCAGTTACTCAGGGACTAGCGGGAGACGGAATGAGCAGTTCTTC.

This clonotype showed up just a few times. The chain employs TRBV7-2 and TRBJ2-1; 7 bases map to TRBD2. This CDR3 has 15 amino acids. Germline CDR1 SGHTA, CDR2 FQGNSA. The ends lost 8 bases at V and 6 bases at J; junction bases unmatched: 13. Here the CDR3 DNA reads TGTGCCAGCGGGGGGAGGGCCCAAACTGGCAATGAGCAGTTCTTC. This translates into CASGGRAQTGNEQFF.

This clonotype has only a few counts. This chain uses TRBV14 with TRBJ1-2; D not certain. The V end was cut by 3 bases, the J end by 2 bases, with 10 bases between. Germline-derived CDR1 and CDR2 are SGHDN and FVKESK. The CDR3 consists of 14 residues. The CDR3 spells CASSQGTVNYGYTF. CDR3 DNA sequence: TGTGCCAGCAGCCAGGGCACCGTGAACTATGGCTACACCTTC.

This clonotype showed up just a few times. This sequence joins TRBV29-1 and TRBJ2-1; D is perhaps TRBD1 (6 bases). Germline V lookup: CDR1 SQVTM, CDR2 ANQGSEA. CDR3 length equals 12 residues. Trimming shortened V by 6 bases and J by 6 bases, and 12 bases separated the two germline ends. CDR3 in DNA: TGCAGCGTAGGAACAGGGTCCAATGAGCAGTTCTTC. The encoded protein is CSVGTGSNEQFF.

This clonotype turned up a few times. J is TRBJ2-7 and V is TRBV29-1, with 7 bases that match TRBD2. CDR1 and CDR2 (germline): SQVTM, ANQGSEA. Unmatched junction bases numbered 15, after V lost 4 bases and J lost 0 bases. This CDR3 is built from 17 residues. The CDR3: CSVVYSSGRFFSYEQYF. The CDR3 DNA is TGCAGCGTTGTTTACTCTAGCGGAAGGTTCTTCTCCTACGAGCAGTACTTC.

This clonotype was detected only a few times. The V and J genes are TRBV28 and TRBJ2-3; D not certain. Between the trimmed V and J ends, which lost 8 bases and 0 bases, there was a span of 18 bases. The CDR3 loop spans 16 amino acids. The germline V gene encodes CDR1 MDHEN and CDR2 SYDVKM. The CDR3 reads CASCTQPFSSTDTQYF. The CDR3 coding sequence is TGTGCCAGCTGTACTCAGCCATTCTCTAGCACAGATACGCAGTATTTT.

V is TRBV12-3 or TRBV12-4 and J is TRBJ2-5; 7 bases are shared with TRBD1. The CDR3 has 12 residues. After removal of 7 bases from V and 4 bases from J, the junction contained 3 bases not matched to a gene. The DNA of the CDR3 is TGTGCCAGCAACCGGGACAGAGAGACCCAGTACTTC. Translating it yields CASNRDRETQYF.

CDR3: CSARGSHYWADTQYF. CDR3 nucleotides: TGCAGTGCTAGAGGGTCACATTATTGGGCAGATACGCAGTATTTT. J is TRBJ2-3 and V is TRBV20-1; the D is unclear. The ends were cut back, 1 base at V and 4 bases at J, with 15 bases in the middle. CDR1 is DFQATT and CDR2 is SNEGSKA in the germline V gene (reference sequence). The CDR3 is 15 amino acids.

As regards this clonotype: A read error is possible here, since a much larger clone lies one base away. The V gene is TRBV25-1, the J gene TRBJ1-1; 11 bases map to TRBD1. CDR1 is MGHDK, CDR2 SYGVNS, per germline. The CDR3 has 15 amino acids. With 4 bases clipped from V and 1 base from J, the junction kept 2 bases outside the gene matches. The CDR3, as DNA: TGTGCCAGCAGTGGGACAGGGGGCTCGAACACTGAAGCTTTCTTT. It encodes CASSGTGGSNTEAFF.

This sequence joins TRBV7-2 and TRBJ2-5; possible D gene TRBD1, 5 bases. Per the germline V gene, CDR1 is SGHTA and CDR2 is FQGNSA. Trimming took 0 bases from V and 9 from J, leaving 14 bases between them. The CDR3 extends over 14 amino acids. CDR3 nucleotide sequence: TGTGCCAGCAGCTTAGCGCCAGGGCCCCAGGCCCAGTACTTC. Its translation: CASSLAPGPQAQYF.